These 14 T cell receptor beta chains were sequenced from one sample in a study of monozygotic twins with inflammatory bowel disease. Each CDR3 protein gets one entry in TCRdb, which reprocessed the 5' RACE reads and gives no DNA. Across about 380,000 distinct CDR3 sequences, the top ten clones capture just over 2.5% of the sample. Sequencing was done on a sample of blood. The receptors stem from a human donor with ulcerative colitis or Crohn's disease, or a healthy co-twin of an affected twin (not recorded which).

Here the CDR3 reads CASSLWETSGNTDTQYF. The rearrangement links TRBV28 to TRBJ2-3. The CDR3 runs to 17 residues. Germline CDR1 and CDR2: MDHEN and SYDVKM.

The CDR3 here is CASKDRVSYEQYF. This rearrangement joins TRBV6-2 or TRBV6-3 to TRBJ2-7; absent DNA, TCRdb's TRBD1 call cannot be checked. CDR1 is MNHEY and CDR2 is SVGEGT in the germline V gene. The CDR3 contains 13 residues.

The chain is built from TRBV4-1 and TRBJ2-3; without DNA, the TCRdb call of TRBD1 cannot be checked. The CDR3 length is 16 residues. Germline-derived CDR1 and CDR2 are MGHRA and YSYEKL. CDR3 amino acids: CASSQERRGAGDTQYF.

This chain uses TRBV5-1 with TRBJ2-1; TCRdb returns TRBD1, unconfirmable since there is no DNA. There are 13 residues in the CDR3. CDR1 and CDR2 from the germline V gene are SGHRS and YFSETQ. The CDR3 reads CASRGQGYNEQFF.

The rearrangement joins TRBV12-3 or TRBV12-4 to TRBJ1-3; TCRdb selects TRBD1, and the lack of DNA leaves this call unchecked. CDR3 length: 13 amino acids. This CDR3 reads CASSANRGDTIYF.

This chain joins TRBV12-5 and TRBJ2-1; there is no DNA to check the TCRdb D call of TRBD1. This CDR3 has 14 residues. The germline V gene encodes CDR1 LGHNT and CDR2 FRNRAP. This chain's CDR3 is CASGFGGLEDEQFF.

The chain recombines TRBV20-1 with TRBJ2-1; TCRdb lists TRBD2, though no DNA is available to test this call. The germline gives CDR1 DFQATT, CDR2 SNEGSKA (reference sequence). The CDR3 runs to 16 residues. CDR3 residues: CSARLAGGQNINEQFF.

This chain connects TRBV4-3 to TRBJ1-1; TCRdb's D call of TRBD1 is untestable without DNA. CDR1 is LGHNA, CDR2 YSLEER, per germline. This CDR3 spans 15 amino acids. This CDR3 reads CASSQDDRRYTEAFF.

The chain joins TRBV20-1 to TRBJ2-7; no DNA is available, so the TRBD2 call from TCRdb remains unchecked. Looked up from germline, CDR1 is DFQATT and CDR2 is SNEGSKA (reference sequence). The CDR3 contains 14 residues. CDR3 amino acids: CSATLAGAIYEQYF.

The CDR3 loop is CASSPRGGRDTGELFF. This chain links TRBV12-3 or TRBV12-4 with TRBJ2-2; TCRdb outputs TRBD1, but without DNA this stays unchecked. The CDR3 has 16 amino acids.

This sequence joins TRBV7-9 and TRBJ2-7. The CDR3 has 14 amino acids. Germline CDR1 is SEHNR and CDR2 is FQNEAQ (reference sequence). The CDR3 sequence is CASSQKGNGYEQYF.

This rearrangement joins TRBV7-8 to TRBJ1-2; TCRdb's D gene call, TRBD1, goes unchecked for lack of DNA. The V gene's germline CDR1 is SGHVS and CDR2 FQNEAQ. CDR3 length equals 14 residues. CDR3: CASSLKRRYSGYTF.

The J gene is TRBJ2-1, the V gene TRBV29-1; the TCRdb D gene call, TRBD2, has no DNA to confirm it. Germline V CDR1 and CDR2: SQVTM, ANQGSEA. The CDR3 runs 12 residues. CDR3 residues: CSVDSIAVEQFF.

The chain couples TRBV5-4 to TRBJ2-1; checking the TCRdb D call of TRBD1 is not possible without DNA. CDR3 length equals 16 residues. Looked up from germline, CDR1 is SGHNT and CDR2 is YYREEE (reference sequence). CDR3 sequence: CASSWPRGAADNEQFF.